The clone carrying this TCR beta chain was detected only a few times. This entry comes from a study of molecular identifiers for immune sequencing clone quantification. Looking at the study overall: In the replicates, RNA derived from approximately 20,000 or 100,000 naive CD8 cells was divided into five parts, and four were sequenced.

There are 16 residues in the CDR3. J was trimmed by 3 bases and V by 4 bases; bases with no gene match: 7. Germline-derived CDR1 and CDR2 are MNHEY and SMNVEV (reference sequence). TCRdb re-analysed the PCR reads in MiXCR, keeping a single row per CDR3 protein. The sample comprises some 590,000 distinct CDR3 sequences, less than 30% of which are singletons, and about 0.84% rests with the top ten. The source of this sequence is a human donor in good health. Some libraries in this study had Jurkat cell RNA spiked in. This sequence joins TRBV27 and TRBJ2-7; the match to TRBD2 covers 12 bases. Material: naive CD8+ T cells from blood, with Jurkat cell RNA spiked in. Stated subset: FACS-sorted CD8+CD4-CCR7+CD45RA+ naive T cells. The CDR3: CASSSYSSGRVYEQYF. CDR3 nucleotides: TGTGCCAGCAGTTCGTATTCTAGCGGGAGGGTCTACGAGCAGTACTTC.